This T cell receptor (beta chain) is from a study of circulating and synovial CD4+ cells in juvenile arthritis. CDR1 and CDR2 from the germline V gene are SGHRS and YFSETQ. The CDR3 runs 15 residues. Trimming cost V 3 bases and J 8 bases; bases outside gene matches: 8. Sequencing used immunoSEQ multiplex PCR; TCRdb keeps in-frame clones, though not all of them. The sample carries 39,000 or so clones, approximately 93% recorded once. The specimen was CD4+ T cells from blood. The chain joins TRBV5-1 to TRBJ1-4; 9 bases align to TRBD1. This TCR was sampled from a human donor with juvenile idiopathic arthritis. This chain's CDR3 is CASSSPGQGNEKLFF. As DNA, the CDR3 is TGCGCCAGCAGCTCCCCGGGACAGGGTAACGAAAAACTGTTTTTT.